This T cell receptor beta chain was obtained from a study of sequential checkpoint blockade in melanoma. Profiling relied on immunoSEQ multiplex PCR, and the TCRdb table lists in-frame clones only, not all of them. The data show under 3,000 clones, with about 15% seen just once and roughly 14% held by the top ten. Sample share makes this clone medium-sized. Treatment defined: randomized to nivolumab then ipilimumab (arm A) or the reverse (arm B). The source material was tumor tissue (inferred from file names), sampled from a patient given nivolumab and ipilimumab in sequence. This TCR came from a human donor with melanoma.

CDR3 loop: CSTGTVLNTEAFF. CDR3 nucleotide sequence: TGCAGCACTGGGACAGTCTTGAACACTGAAGCTTTCTTT. This chain connects TRBV29-1 to TRBJ1-1, with 7 bases that match TRBD1. Trimming cost V 8 bases and J 0 bases; bases outside gene matches: 6. The CDR3 is made up of 13 amino acids. Germline CDR1 and CDR2: SQVTM and ANQGSEA.